Listed below are T cell receptor beta chains from one sample, sequenced in a study of shared clonotypes between healthy human individuals. Repertoires were generated with immunoSEQ multiplex PCR, while TCRdb's copy carries only in-frame clones and drops some. This sample has approximately 720,000 clones, with approximately 79% found just once. Material for sequencing was memory CD4+ T cells sorted from blood. The source of these receptors is a woman in her twenties or thirties in good health. CDR3s include the opening cysteine and the closing phenylalanine or tryptophan. A D gene is named only where the DNA matches it firmly. Clone size is stated in some rows and not others, as once, few, many or a class when expanded.

cdr3_aa	cdr3_nt	v_call	clone_size	j_call	d_call
CASSDQIAATDTQYF	TGTGCCAGCAGTGACCAGATAGCAGCCACAGATACGCAGTATTTT	TRBV27	-	TRBJ2-3	-
CASSLGGASGSNNEQFF	TGCGCCAGCAGCTTGGGAGGGGCTAGCGGGAGCAACAATGAGCAGTTCTTC	TRBV5-1	-	TRBJ2-1	TRBD2
CASSYAGEETQYF	TGTGCCAGCAGTTACGCGGGAGAAGAGACCCAGTACTTC	TRBV25-1	-	TRBJ2-5	TRBD2
CASSMGSGTTNEKLFF	TGTGCCAGTAGTATGGGCTCCGGGACAACTAATGAAAAACTGTTTTTT	TRBV19	-	TRBJ1-4	-
CASSDRSTDTQYF	TGTGCCAGCAGTGATAGAAGCACAGATACGCAGTATTTT	TRBV25-1	-	TRBJ2-3	-
CAISDARGDLYGYTF	TGTGCCATCAGTGACGCCAGGGGCGACCTCTATGGCTACACCTTC	TRBV10-3	few	TRBJ1-2	-
CASSSLGGTEAFF	TGTGCCAGCAGCTCACTGGGGGGCACTGAAGCTTTCTTT	TRBV7-9	-	TRBJ1-1	-
CASSRTGIMNTEAFF	TGCGCCAGCAGCAGGACAGGGATAATGAACACTGAAGCTTTCTTT	TRBV5-1	-	TRBJ1-1	TRBD1
CASSPRTSGGDTQYF	TGTGCCAGCAGTCCCCGGACTAGCGGTGGGGATACGCAGTATTTT	TRBV2	-	TRBJ2-3	TRBD2
CASSPPLAGNTQYF	TGTGCCAGCAGCCCCCCTCTGGCGGGAAATACGCAGTATTTT	TRBV9	-	TRBJ2-3	-
CASSDIGTGAYEQYF	TGTGCCAGCAGTGACATAGGGACAGGGGCCTACGAGCAGTACTTC	TRBV6-1	-	TRBJ2-7	TRBD1
CASSLSGGNTIYF	TGCGCCAGCAGCCTTTCAGGGGGAAACACCATATATTTT	TRBV4-1	-	TRBJ1-3	-
CASSSPGGPYEQYF	TGTGCCAGCAGTTCGCCAGGGGGACCCTACGAGCAGTACTTC	TRBV21-1	-	TRBJ2-7	-
CASSEPSGGLEAFF	TGTGCCAGCAGTGAACCCTCTGGGGGCCTTGAAGCTTTCTTT	TRBV6-1	-	TRBJ1-1	-
CASSYGPGDTQYF	TGTGCCAGCAGCTACGGGCCGGGGGATACGCAGTATTTT	TRBV9	-	TRBJ2-3	-
CASSSFQGRPRGYADTQYF	TGTGCCAGTAGTTCTTTCCAGGGTAGGCCCAGGGGGTACGCAGATACGCAGTATTTT	TRBV19	-	TRBJ2-3	TRBD1
CATSREDGPYEQYF	TGTGCCACCAGCAGAGAGGACGGACCCTACGAGCAGTACTTC	TRBV15	-	TRBJ2-7	-
CASSQTGLAGNTIYF	TGTGCCAGCTCACAAACAGGGCTAGCTGGAAACACCATATATTTT	TRBV18	-	TRBJ1-3	-
CARSGKSTDTQYF	TGTGCCAGAAGCGGGAAGAGCACAGATACGCAGTATTTT	TRBV19	-	TRBJ2-3	TRBD2
CASSPRAGPYGYTF	TGTGCCAGCAGTCCCCGGGCAGGGCCGTATGGCTACACCTTC	TRBV28	-	TRBJ1-2	-
CASSSASRRGTDTQYF	TGTGCCAGCAGTTCGGCCTCTCGGCGAGGCACAGATACGCAGTATTTT	TRBV27	-	TRBJ2-3	-
CASSQDGISGNTIYF	TGCGCCAGCAGCCAAGATGGTATCTCTGGAAACACCATATATTTT	TRBV4-1	-	TRBJ1-3	-
CASSKAGFTDTQYF	TGTGCCAGCAGTAAAGCGGGATTCACAGATACGCAGTATTTT	TRBV28	many	TRBJ2-3	TRBD2
CASSTTRGATGANVLTF	TGTGCCAGTAGCACTACCAGGGGCGCCACTGGGGCCAACGTCCTGACTTTC	TRBV19	-	TRBJ2-6	-
CASSLPSTETQYF	TGTGCCAGCAGTTTACCTAGTACGGAGACCCAGTACTTC	TRBV28	many	TRBJ2-5	-
CASSLEVGQPQHF	TGTGCCAGCAGCTTAGAGGTGGGACAGCCCCAGCATTTT	TRBV7-8	few	TRBJ1-5	-
CASSFGTSRLGSYNEQFF	TGTGCCAGCAGTTTCGGGACTAGCCGTCTCGGCTCCTACAATGAGCAGTTCTTC	TRBV27	-	TRBJ2-1	TRBD2
CASSITGGYSTNEKLFF	TGTGCCAGTAGTATTACCGGGGGGTATTCGACTAATGAAAAACTGTTTTTT	TRBV19	-	TRBJ1-4	-
CASLTGIDTEAFF	TGTGCCAGCCTTACAGGGATCGACACTGAAGCTTTCTTT	TRBV28	few	TRBJ1-1	-
CARGKSTGELFF	TGTGCCAGGGGGAAGTCCACCGGGGAGCTGTTTTTT	TRBV7-9	few	TRBJ2-2	-
CASSQDLGRETQYF	TGTGCCAGCAGCCAAGATTTGGGCAGGGAGACCCAGTACTTC	TRBV14	-	TRBJ2-5	-
CASSSQGTPNYGYTF	TGTGCCAGCAGCTCCCAAGGGACACCAAACTATGGCTACACCTTC	TRBV7-9	-	TRBJ1-2	-
CASSEPNRHYEQYF	TGTGCCAGCAGTGAACCCAACAGACACTACGAGCAGTACTTC	TRBV6-1	-	TRBJ2-7	-
CASSCTAEGAFEQYF	TGTGCCAGCAGTTGTACGGCGGAGGGGGCTTTCGAGCAGTACTTC	TRBV11-3	-	TRBJ2-7	-
CASSTTWGGRGGELFF	TGTGCCAGCAGCACGACCTGGGGGGGGCGCGGCGGGGAGCTGTTTTTT	TRBV7-8	-	TRBJ2-2	-
CASSPAGVYNEQFF	TGTGCCAGCAGCCCAGCGGGAGTATACAATGAGCAGTTCTTC	TRBV4-2	-	TRBJ2-1	TRBD2
CASSSTSVINEQFF	TGTGCCAGCAGTTCTACTAGCGTAATCAATGAGCAGTTCTTC	TRBV6-5	-	TRBJ2-1	TRBD2
CASSFEGNTEAFF	TGCGCCAGCAGCTTCGAAGGGAACACTGAAGCTTTCTTT	TRBV5-1	few	TRBJ1-1	-
CASSKNRDYGYTF	TGTGCCAGCAGCAAAAACAGGGACTATGGCTACACCTTC	TRBV21-1	-	TRBJ1-2	-
CASSLEGQGLAGPNNEQFF	TGTGCCAGCAGCTTAGAAGGACAGGGACTAGCGGGTCCCAACAATGAGCAGTTCTTC	TRBV7-6	-	TRBJ2-1	TRBD2